The 3 T cell receptor beta chains in this list originate from one sample, sequenced in a study of spatial heterogeneity in lung cancer. Noted time point: sample taken at primary tumor resection. One entry per CDR3 protein results from TCRdb running MiXCR on the 5' RACE reads. The sample yields just under 95,000 distinct CDR3 sequences, about an eighth seen once. The sample was PBMCs, taken at surgery. These receptors were obtained from a male donor with early-stage non-small cell lung cancer.

This clonotype was counted only a few times. The chain uses TRBV7-6 and TRBJ2-7; possible D gene TRBD2, 6 bases. The germline CDR1 and CDR2 sequences are SGHVS and FNYEAQ. Trimming removed 1 base at V and 3 bases at J, with 13 bases between. The CDR3 is 15 amino acids. CDR3 amino acids: CASSLDGGLNYEQYF. CDR3 nucleotides: TGTGCCAGCAGCTTAGACGGGGGTTTGAACTACGAGCAGTACTTC.

The CDR3 reads CAWSGRSGPPWEQYF. DNA for the CDR3: TGTGCCTGGAGTGGACGGTCCGGGCCCCCGTGGGAGCAGTACTTC. The rearrangement uses TRBV30 and TRBJ2-7; D gene unclear. The CDR3 is 15 amino acids. Deletions cut 1 base from V and 7 bases from J, with 20 bases between. Germline values: CDR1 GTSNPN, CDR2 SVGIG (reference sequence).

The V and J genes are TRBV3-1 and TRBJ1-1; TRBD1 matches 9 bases. The junction had 2 bases not matched to a gene; V was cut back by 5 bases and J by 1 base. Per the germline V gene, CDR1 is LGHDT and CDR2 is YNNKEL (reference sequence). This CDR3 is 14 amino acids long. CDR3 region: CASSGDRANTEAFF. In nucleotides, the CDR3 is TGTGCCAGCAGCGGGGACAGGGCGAACACTGAAGCTTTCTTT.